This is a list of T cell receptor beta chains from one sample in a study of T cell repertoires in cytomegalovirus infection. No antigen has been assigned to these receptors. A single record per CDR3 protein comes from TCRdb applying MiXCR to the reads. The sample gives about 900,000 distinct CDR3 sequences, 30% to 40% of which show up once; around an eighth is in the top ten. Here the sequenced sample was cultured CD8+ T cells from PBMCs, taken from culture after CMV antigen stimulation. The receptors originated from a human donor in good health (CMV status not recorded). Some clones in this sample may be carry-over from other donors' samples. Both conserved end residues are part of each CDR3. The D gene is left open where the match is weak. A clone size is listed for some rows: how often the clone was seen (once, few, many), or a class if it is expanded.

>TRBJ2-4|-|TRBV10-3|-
TGTGCCATCATTCCAGACCTAGCCAAAAACATTCAGTACTTC
CAIIPDLAKNIQYF
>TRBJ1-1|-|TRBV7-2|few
TGTGCCAGCAGCCCTATCGTATACCTTGAGGGCACTGAAGCTTTCTTT
CASSPIVYLEGTEAFF
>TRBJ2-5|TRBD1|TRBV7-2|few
TGTGCCAGCAGCTTACCGGACAGGGGGCCAGAGACCCAGTACTTC
CASSLPDRGPETQYF
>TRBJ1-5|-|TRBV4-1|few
TGCGCCAGCAGCCAAGACATGGCAGGGGACAATCAGCCCCAGCATTTT
CASSQDMAGDNQPQHF
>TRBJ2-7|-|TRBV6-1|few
TGTGCCAGCAGGGCGTACGAGCAGTACTTC
CASRAYEQYF
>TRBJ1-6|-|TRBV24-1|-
TGTGCCACCAGTGATTCGAAGGGACCACCTAATTCACCCCTCCACTTT
CATSDSKGPPNSPLHF
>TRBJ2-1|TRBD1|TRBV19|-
TGTGCCAGTAGTCCAGGGGGGACAGGGGATTACAATGAGCAGTTCTTC
CASSPGGTGDYNEQFF
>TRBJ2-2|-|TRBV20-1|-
TGCAGTGCTAGAGATCCCGAACCCCGGGAGAACACCGGGGAGCTGTTTTTT
CSARDPEPRENTGELFF
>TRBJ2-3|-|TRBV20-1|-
TGCAGTGCTCTAAAGGAATATAGCACAGATACGCAGTATTTT
CSALKEYSTDTQYF
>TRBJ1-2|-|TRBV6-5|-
TGTGCCAGCAGTTACTCGTCGGGGAGAGGATTATATGGCTACACCTTC
CASSYSSGRGLYGYTF
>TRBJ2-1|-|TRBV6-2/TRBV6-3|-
TGTGCCAGCAGCCATCGCCGGGACAAATATGAGCAGTTCTTC
CASSHRRDKYEQFF
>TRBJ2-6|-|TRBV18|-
TGTGCCAGCTCCCGCGGGCCGACAGTAACTTCCTCTGGGGCCAACGTCCTGACTTTC
CASSRGPTVTSSGANVLTF
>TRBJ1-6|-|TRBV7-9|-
TGTGCCAGCAGCTTAGTTTTCGGGGATCCCTATAATTCACCCCTCCACTTT
CASSLVFGDPYNSPLHF
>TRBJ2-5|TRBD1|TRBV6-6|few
TGTGCCAGCAGTTACTACGCAGGGGGCACAGAGACCCAGTACTTC
CASSYYAGGTETQYF
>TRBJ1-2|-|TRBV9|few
TGTGCCAGCAGCGTAAGAGGGCCTCGGGGGCTTGGCTACACCTTC
CASSVRGPRGLGYTF
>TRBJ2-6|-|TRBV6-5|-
TGTGCCAGCAGTTACTCCTCCCGGAACCACCCGACTTTC
CASSYSSRNHPTF
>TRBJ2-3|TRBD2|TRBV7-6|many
TGTGCCAGCAGCTTAGCCTTACTAGCGGGGGGGCCGGATACGCAGTATTTT
CASSLALLAGGPDTQYF
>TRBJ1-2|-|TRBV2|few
TGTGCCAGCTCCGGGAGCCAAGGAGGCTACACCTTC
CASSGSQGGYTF
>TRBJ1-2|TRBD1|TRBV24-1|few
TGTGCCACCTCCGGACAGGGAACTAACTATGGCTACACCTTC
CATSGQGTNYGYTF
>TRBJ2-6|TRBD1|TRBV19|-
TGTGCCAGTAGCGGGACAGGCTCTGGGGCCAACGTCCTGACTTTC
CASSGTGSGANVLTF
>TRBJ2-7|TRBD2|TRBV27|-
TGTGCCAGCAGTCGCCTGCCGAGCGGGGACCAAGCCTACGAGCAGTACTTC
CASSRLPSGDQAYEQYF
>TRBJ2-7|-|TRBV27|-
TGTGCCAGCAGTTCACTGGGGGGGCTAGAATTCTACGAGCAGTACTTC
CASSSLGGLEFYEQYF
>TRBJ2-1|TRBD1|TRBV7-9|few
TGTGCCAGCAGCTTAGCTCGGGACAGGGTGAATGAGCAGTTCTTC
CASSLARDRVNEQFF
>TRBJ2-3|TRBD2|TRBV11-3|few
TGTGCCAGCAGCCGCGGGGGAACTGCAGATACGCAGTATTTT
CASSRGGTADTQYF
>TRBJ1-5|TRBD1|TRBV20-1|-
TGCAGTGCTTCCGGGACAGGGAATCAGCCCCAGCATTTT
CSASGTGNQPQHF
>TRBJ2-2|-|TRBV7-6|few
TGTGCTAGCAGCGTGGCGGGGAACACCGGGGAGCTGTTTTTT
CASSVAGNTGELFF
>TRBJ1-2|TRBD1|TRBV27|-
TGTGCCAGCAGACCGACAGGGGGCGATGGCTACACCTTC
CASRPTGGDGYTF
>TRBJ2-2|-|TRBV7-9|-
TGTGCCAGCAGCCATCGAGGGGACACCGGGGAGCTGTTTTTT
CASSHRGDTGELFF
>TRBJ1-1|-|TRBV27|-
TGTGCCAGCAGTTTGAGGGGGGGCTACACTGAAGCTTTCTTT
CASSLRGGYTEAFF
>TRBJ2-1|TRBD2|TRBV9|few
TGTGCCAGCAGCCCGTGGACTAGCGATGAGCAGTTCTTC
CASSPWTSDEQFF
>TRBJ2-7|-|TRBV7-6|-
TGTGCCAGCAGCTTAGCGGCTTCAAGCTCCTACGAGCAGTACTTC
CASSLAASSSYEQYF
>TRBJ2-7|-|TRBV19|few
TGTGCCAGTACCAAGGGTCGCGAGCAGTACTTC
CASTKGREQYF
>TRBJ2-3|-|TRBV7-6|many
TGTGCCAGCAGCTTAGCGTACAGAACTAGCACAGATACGCAGTATTTT
CASSLAYRTSTDTQYF
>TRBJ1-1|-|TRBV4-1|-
TGCGCCAGCAGCCAAGATAGTAGTGGAATCCTTGAAGCTTTCTTT
CASSQDSSGILEAFF
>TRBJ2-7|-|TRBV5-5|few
TGTGCCAGCAGCTTGGGACGAGGGGGGGGCTACGAGCAGTACTTC
CASSLGRGGGYEQYF
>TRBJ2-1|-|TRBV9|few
TGTGCCAGCAGGGCAGAAGCCTACAATGAGCAGTTCTTC
CASRAEAYNEQFF
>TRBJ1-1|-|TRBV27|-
TGTGCCAGCAGTTTCAACCGGGGGCGGCAAGCTTTCTTT
CASSFNRGRQAFF
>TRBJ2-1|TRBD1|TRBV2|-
TGTGCCAGCTTGGACAGGGAAAGTTACAATGAGCAGTTCTTC
CASLDRESYNEQFF
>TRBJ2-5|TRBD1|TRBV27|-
TGTGCCAGCAGTTTATCACAGGGGCGAGAGACCCAGTACTTC
CASSLSQGRETQYF
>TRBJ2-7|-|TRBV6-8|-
TGTGCCAGCAGTCCTTCGACTTCCACCTTTGGGGAGCAGTACTTC
CASSPSTSTFGEQYF
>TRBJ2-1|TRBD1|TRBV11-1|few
TGTGCCAGCAGCCCCGGGACAGGGGGCAGGAGATACAATGAGCAGTTCTTC
CASSPGTGGRRYNEQFF
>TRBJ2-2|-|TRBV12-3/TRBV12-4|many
TGTGCCAGCAGTGCCCCAGGTTACACCGGGGAGCTGTTTTTT
CASSAPGYTGELFF
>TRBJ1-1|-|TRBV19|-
TGTGCCAGTAGAGTACAGGGCACTGAAGTTTTCTTT
CASRVQGTEVFF
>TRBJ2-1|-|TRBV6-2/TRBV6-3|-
TGTGCCAGCAGTTACAAGGGTTGGGGGAATGAGCAGTTCTTC
CASSYKGWGNEQFF
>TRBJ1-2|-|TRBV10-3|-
TGTGCCATCAGTCCGGAGGACATCTATGGCTACACCTTC
CAISPEDIYGYTF
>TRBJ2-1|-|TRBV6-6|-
TGTGCCAGCAGCGGTCTGACGGACCCATACAATGAGCAGTTCTTC
CASSGLTDPYNEQFF
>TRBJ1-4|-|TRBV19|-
TGTGCCAGTAGTTCCGTCGAGGTAGGAGAAAAACTGTTTTTT
CASSSVEVGEKLFF
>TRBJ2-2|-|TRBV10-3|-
TGTGCCATCAGTCTTGAAGGGACCCGGACCGGGGAGCTGTTTTTT
CAISLEGTRTGELFF
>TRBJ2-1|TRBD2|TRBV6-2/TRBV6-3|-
TGTGCCAGCAACGGGGGGGAAGACTCCTACAATGAGCAGTTCTTC
CASNGGEDSYNEQFF
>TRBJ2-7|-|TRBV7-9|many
TGTGCCAGCAGTCCCCCCTCACGGGGAAAGTACGAGCAGTACTTC
CASSPPSRGKYEQYF